The 25 T cell receptor beta chains reported below all come from one sample, sequenced in a study of cytomegalovirus exposure and HLA in healthy donors. Primers for the PCR totalled 60 Vbeta and 13 Jbeta. Repertoires were generated with immunoSEQ multiplex PCR, while TCRdb's copy carries only in-frame clones and drops some. This table has roughly 230,000 clones, about nine tenths appearing once. The sample was PBMCs. The receptors here all came from a girl aged 2 to 9 in good health and CMV-seronegative.

V and J are TRBV5-1 and TRBJ2-1; 11 nucleotides align to TRBD2. Germline CDR1 reads SGHRS; CDR2 reads YFSETQ. This CDR3 is 13 amino acids long. V shed 9 bases, J shed 9 bases, and the junction held 8 bases outside the gene matches. Written as DNA, the CDR3 is TGCGCCACCGCTACTAGCGGGAGAGGTGAGCAGTTCTTC. Encoded protein: CATATSGRGEQFF.

V gene TRBV19 combines with J gene TRBJ1-6; 8 bases map to TRBD1. This CDR3 has 13 amino acids. With V trimmed by 8 bases and J by 8 bases, 5 bases remained unmatched. CDR1 is LNHDA and CDR2 is SQIVND in the germline V gene (reference sequence). The chain's CDR3 is CASPGGADSPLHF. In nucleotides, the CDR3 is TGTGCCAGTCCAGGGGGCGCGGATTCACCCCTCCACTTT.

The CDR3 protein is CATSREYSYNEQFF. Written as DNA, the CDR3 is TGTGCCACCAGCAGAGAGTATTCCTACAATGAGCAGTTCTTC. The genes are TRBV15 and TRBJ2-1; D is uncertain. The CDR3 runs to 14 residues. Per the germline V gene, CDR1 is LNHNV and CDR2 is YYDKDF (reference sequence). The V and J ends lost 0 bases and 1 base respectively, with 4 bases between them.

The rearrangement links TRBV4-2 to TRBJ1-5, with TRBD1 identical over 8 bases. Germline V CDR1 and CDR2: LGHNA, YNFKEQ. The CDR3 covers 16 residues. Germline trimming cut 2 bases from V and 5 bases from J; bases unmatched to any gene: 8. The CDR3 DNA reads TGTGCCAGCAGCCAAAGGTGGGGACAGGCTGATCAGCCCCAGCATTTT. As protein: CASSQRWGQADQPQHF.

This chain connects TRBV10-1 to TRBJ2-7; 10 bases agree with TRBD2. This CDR3 has 16 amino acids. J was trimmed by 3 bases and V by 3 bases; bases with no gene match: 8. Germline V gives CDR1 WNHNN, CDR2 SYGVQD (reference sequence). The CDR3 loop is CASSDPSGSGNYEQYF. The DNA for the CDR3 is TGCGCCAGCAGTGACCCTAGCGGGAGCGGTAACTACGAGCAGTACTTC.

This rearrangement joins TRBV7-9 to TRBJ2-7; D perhaps matches TRBD2 (5 bases). Trimming left V 0 bases short and J 6 bases short, with 18 bases between. The CDR3 totals 16 residues. The V gene's germline CDR1 is SEHNR and CDR2 FQNEAQ (reference sequence). The CDR3 is CASSLAAGLRGREQYF. The CDR3, as DNA: TGTGCCAGCAGCTTAGCTGCCGGTTTACGAGGGCGCGAGCAGTACTTC.

This chain joins TRBV4-1 and TRBJ1-4; no clear D. The CDR3 contains 16 residues. Germline lookup yields CDR1 MGHRA and CDR2 YSYEKL. V lost 1 base to trimming and J lost 0 bases, with 9 bases between them. The CDR3 here is CASSQGWTATNEKLFF. CDR3 sequence (DNA): TGCGCCAGCAGCCAAGGATGGACTGCAACTAATGAAAAACTGTTTTTT.

The V and J genes are TRBV10-3 and TRBJ2-1, with 13 nucleotides matching TRBD2. This CDR3 contains 17 residues. Germline V gene sequence: CDR1 ENHRY, CDR2 SYGVKD. V was clipped by 0 bases and J by 7 bases; unmatched bases: 6. CDR3 in DNA: TGTGCCATCAGTGAGTCGGCACTAGCGGGGGGGCTGAATGAGCAGTTCTTC. It translates to CAISESALAGGLNEQFF.

The chain carries TRBV2 and TRBJ1-2; TRBD1 agrees at 9 bases. The germline CDR1 and CDR2 sequences are SNHLY and FYNNEI. With V trimmed by 8 bases and J by 7 bases, 11 bases remained unmatched. There are 14 residues in the CDR3. In nucleotides, the CDR3 is TGTGCCAGCCTGGAGGACAGGGGATACGGTGGCTACACCTTC. This translates into CASLEDRGYGGYTF.

V gene TRBV19 combines with J gene TRBJ2-7; a possible D gene is TRBD1 (6 bases). Looked up from germline, CDR1 is LNHDA and CDR2 is SQIVND (reference sequence). The CDR3 has 15 amino acids. V was cut by 5 bases and J by 0 bases, with 14 bases left in between. The CDR3, as DNA: TGTGCCAGTAGTGCACAGGGCAACTTCTCCTACGAGCAGTACTTC. It yields the protein CASSAQGNFSYEQYF.

The V call is TRBV2, the J call TRBJ1-4; no firm D call. The V end lost 7 bases, the J end lost 4 bases, and 16 bases lay between the germline ends. Germline values: CDR1 SNHLY, CDR2 FYNNEI. CDR3 length: 15 amino acids. DNA of the CDR3: TGTGCCAGCATCCCCCGGGGATACCTTAATGAAAAACTGTTTTTT. The encoded protein is CASIPRGYLNEKLFF.

The chain is built from TRBV5-6 and TRBJ2-5; D perhaps matches TRBD2 (5 bases). Germline CDR1 is SGHDT and CDR2 is YYEEEE. V gave up 4 bases and J gave up 11 bases, with 18 bases separating them. The CDR3 runs to 13 residues. The CDR3 bases are TGTGCCAGCAGCCCCGGCCGTGGTGGGGAGCAGTACTTC. This translates into CASSPGRGGEQYF. Complete variable domain (other parts from reference TRBV5-6 and TRBJ2-5): DAGVTQSPTHLIKTRGQQVTLRCSPKSGHDTVSWYQQALGQGPQFIFQYYEEEERQRGNFPDRFSGHQFPNYSSELNVNALLLGDSALYLCASSPGRGGEQYFGPGTRLLVL.

Comments on this clone: Its ends do not fully match the called genes, so a read error is possible. The chain is built from TRBV5-1 and TRBJ2-2, with TRBD1 matching 10 bases. The CDR3 spans 15 residues. Per the germline V gene, CDR1 is SGHRS and CDR2 is YFSETQ. The CDR3 bases are TGCACCAGCAGCAGCCGGACAGGGGGCACCGGGGAGCTGTTTTTT. The encoded protein is CTSSSRTGGTGELFF.

The chain combines TRBV6-1 with TRBJ2-5, with D unclear. Germline V lookup: CDR1 MNHNS, CDR2 SASEGT. The CDR3 spans 11 residues. Trimming removed 2 bases at V and 5 bases at J, with 3 bases between. The CDR3, as DNA: TGTGCCAGCAGTGAACGGGAGACCCAGTACTTC. Protein product: CASSERETQYF.

This clone appeared a single time. The V call is TRBV7-6, the J call TRBJ2-7; 10 positions agree with TRBD2. J lost 4 bases, V lost 0 bases, and 0 bases had no gene match. Germline assignment: CDR1 SGHVS and CDR2 FNYEAQ. The CDR3 covers 14 residues. The DNA for the CDR3 is TGTGCCAGCAGCTTAGCGGGACTAGCGTACGAGCAGTACTTC. It codes for CASSLAGLAYEQYF.

The rearrangement links TRBV27 to TRBJ1-6, with a possible D match to TRBD1 (6 bases). The CDR3 spans 16 residues. The V end lost 5 bases, the J end lost 2 bases, and 13 bases lay between the germline ends. CDR1 and CDR2 (germline): MNHEY, SMNVEV (reference sequence). The CDR3 sequence: CASSPLRQAYNSPLHF. The CDR3 nucleotides are TGTGCCAGCAGTCCCCTTCGACAGGCCTATAATTCACCCCTCCACTTT.

V and J are TRBV10-3 and TRBJ1-2; D is ambiguous. Trimming cost V 2 bases and J 1 base, with 8 bases left between them. CDR3 length: 14 residues. From germline, CDR1 is ENHRY and CDR2 SYGVKD. The CDR3 nucleotides are TGTGCCATCAGTGAGGTTCCGGGTAACTATGGCTACACCTTC. The encoded protein is CAISEVPGNYGYTF.

V gene TRBV29-1 combines with J gene TRBJ2-3; 10 nucleotides line up with TRBD2. CDR1 and CDR2 (germline): SQVTM, ANQGSEA. The CDR3 has 15 residues. V gave up 4 bases and J gave up 5 bases; unmatched junction bases: 9. The CDR3 loop reads CSVVPAGGPGDTQYF. CDR3 in DNA: TGCAGCGTTGTGCCAGCGGGAGGGCCGGGAGATACGCAGTATTTT.

This chain joins TRBV28 and TRBJ1-4, with 12 bases identical to TRBD1. V shed 8 bases and J 9 bases; nucleotides not matched to a gene: 4. CDR3 length equals 13 residues. Germline V gene data show CDR1 as MDHEN and CDR2 as SYDVKM. This CDR3 is CASGTGGVQKLFF. The CDR3 DNA reads as TGTGCCAGCGGGACAGGGGGCGTTCAAAAACTGTTTTTT.

The chain joins TRBV6-5 to TRBJ2-1, with TRBD2 identical over 12 bases. CDR1 is MNHEY, CDR2 SVGAGI, per germline. With 5 bases clipped from V and 7 bases from J, the junction kept 3 bases outside the gene matches. CDR3 length equals 14 residues. Here the CDR3 DNA reads TGTGCCAGCAGTGGACTAGCGGGATGGAATGAGCAGTTCTTC. Its protein is CASSGLAGWNEQFF.

J is TRBJ2-7 and V is TRBV6-1; 7 bases are shared with TRBD2. The CDR3 runs to 14 residues. Germline V CDR1 and CDR2: MNHNS, SASEGT. The V segment lost 3 bases and the J segment 6 bases; nucleotides outside the gene matches: 8. CDR3: CASSEEAGELEQYF. Here the CDR3 DNA reads TGTGCCAGCAGTGAGGAGGCGGGAGAACTCGAGCAGTACTTC.

The chain employs TRBV7-8 and TRBJ2-5; TRBD2 might be the D (7 bases). The V gene lost 1 base and the J gene lost 5 bases, with 26 bases spanning the gap. The CDR3 contains 19 residues. Germline V gene sequence: CDR1 SGHVS, CDR2 FQNEAQ. The CDR3 spells CASSLDRGGFAGASETQYF. The DNA for the CDR3 is TGTGCCAGCAGCTTAGATCGGGGCGGGTTTGCGGGGGCTTCGGAGACCCAGTACTTC.

This chain links TRBV7-8 with TRBJ2-2; 7 nucleotides match TRBD1. Germline trimming cut 5 bases from V and 0 bases from J; bases unmatched to any gene: 6. CDR1 SGHVS and CDR2 FQNEAQ come from the germline V gene. The CDR3 runs 16 residues. In DNA form, the CDR3 reads TGTGCCAGCAGCCCGGTCGGGACAGCGAACACCGGGGAGCTGTTTTTT. This gives the protein CASSPVGTANTGELFF. Looking up the rest from reference TRBV7-8 and TRBJ2-2 gives the full variable domain: GAGVSQSPRYKVAKRGQDVALRCDPISGHVSLFWYQQALGQGPEFLTYFQNEAQLDKSGLPSDRFFAERPEGSVSTLKIQRTQQEDSAVYLCASSPVGTANTGELFFGEGSRLTVL.

This sequence joins TRBV29-1 and TRBJ1-2, with D possibly being TRBD1 (6 bases). V dropped 0 bases and J dropped 1 base, with 12 bases sitting between them. The CDR3 consists of 15 residues. The germline V gene encodes CDR1 SQVTM and CDR2 ANQGSEA. CDR3 protein: CSVEDDRRFNYGYTF. CDR3 nucleotide sequence: TGCAGCGTTGAAGATGACAGGCGCTTTAACTATGGCTACACCTTC.

This chain uses TRBV7-7 with TRBJ2-1, with 11 positions matching TRBD2. With 2 bases clipped from V and 6 bases from J, the junction kept 6 bases outside the gene matches. The germline V gene encodes CDR1 SSHAT and CDR2 FNYEAQ (reference sequence). The CDR3 has 16 residues. CDR3: CASSLRLAGRFNEQFF. The CDR3 DNA sequence: TGTGCCAGCAGCTTACGACTAGCGGGACGGTTCAATGAGCAGTTCTTC. Looking up the rest from reference TRBV7-7 and TRBJ2-1 gives the full variable domain: GAGVSQSPRYKVTKRGQDVTLRCDPISSHATLYWYQQALGQGPEFLTYFNYEAQPDKSGLPSDRFSAERPEGSISTLTIQRTEQRDSAMYRCASSLRLAGRFNEQFFGPGTRLTVL.